The T cell receptor (beta chain) described here comes from a study of blood T cell repertoires in COVID-19 (dated by TCRdb to 2020 to 2022). With respect to the entire study: Samples from collaborators originated in the United States, Italy and Spain and spanned both the acute and convalescent phases of COVID-19. The prospective study material was composed of cDNA or gDNA derived from T cells, B-cell-depleted T cells, or PBMCs. The dataset comprised deeply sampled blood TCRbeta repertoires from subjects exposed to, actively infected with, or recovered from COVID-19. The repertoires were released in a freely available public database meant as a resource for research on the immune response to SARS-CoV-2. Samples came from the ongoing ImmuneRACE study (first 160 participants) plus 1,254 subjects from 6 global collaborators. A de-identified subject ID, COVID-19 status, age in years and sex were almost always included in the sample metadata. Where available, HLA class I and class II types were taken from metadata supplied by the sample provider and were not determined by assay-based typing. Overall results and qualifications from the work: How much clinical and demographic metadata was included differed by source and by participant, and the metadata was provided uncurated.

Trimming at the junction amounts to 9 bases on V and 2 bases on J, and the germline ends lie 11 bases apart. The germline V gene (reference sequence) sets CDR1 to LNHDA and CDR2 to SQIVND. The CDR3 starts with the cysteine, ends with the phenylalanine, and has 12 residues. The entry retains the CDR3 DNA only, 36 bases that are in frame from base 1. TCRbeta CDR3 regions were amplified from genomic DNA by means of the immunoSEQ Assay, a bias-controlled multiplex PCR. In the source study's methods: Within the assay, amplification of reference gene primers was used to estimate how many nucleated cells each sample contained. Sequence reads were collapsed and filtered to measure the absolute abundance of every unique TCRbeta CDR3 rearrangement. For each sample, productive Simpson clonality was calculated as the square root of Simpson's diversity index over productive rearrangements. The source is immuneACCESS, and TCRdb retained only in-frame sequences with V and J called. Part of the clones is not carried over; for the studies checked, unresolved V genes explain less than half of this, and the remainder is unexplained. V, J and clone size are taken as reported in that table, and D and trimming were inferred from the DNA itself. This sample has about 220,000 clones in its table, and more than 65% of those were observed once. The top ten constitute around 3.1% of the sample.

A second Seattle source provided samples from volunteer blood donors who had recovered from COVID-19. The collaborating institutions used their own protocols to collect whole blood in K2EDTA tubes. For TCRbeta analysis, collaborators shipped samples as frozen whole blood, isolated PBMCs, or DNA extracted from either of those sample types. A remark on this clone: Its antigen is still unknown. Base qualities are not provided; no much larger clone lies one nucleotide away.

Specimen: peripheral blood. This TCR derives from a woman aged 25 to 39 who had recovered from COVID-19. Recombination joined TRBV19 with TRBJ2-7; the D gene identity is not certain. The nucleotides read TGTGCCAGCTCGGAACAGCCCTACGAGCAGTACTTC. This encodes CASSEQPYEQYF.